This entry features one T cell receptor (beta chain) sequence. The data were taken from a study of blood T cell repertoires in COVID-19. Background on the study: Sites in the United States, Italy and Spain provided acute and convalescent COVID-19 samples. PBMCs, B-cell-depleted T cells, or T cells provided the cDNA or gDNA that made up the material.

Authors' analysis steps: Amplified reference gene primers provided the basis for estimating nucleated cell counts. Produced via immunoSEQ multiplex PCR; TCRdb's table is partial and in-frame only. The D gene and trimming were derived from the DNA, and the V and J assignments and clone size from that table. The sample contains roughly 70,000 clones, just under 80% of which appear only once. The CDR3 sequence is 15 residues long. J lost 7 bases, V lost 11 bases, and 12 bases had no gene match. In germline, CDR1 is MGHDK, CDR2 SYGVNS. The sequence was obtained from a human donor in a cohort sampled during active COVID-19. This sequence joins TRBV25-1 and TRBJ2-1, with 12 bases aligning to TRBD2. Sequencing was performed on peripheral blood. CDR3 in DNA: TGTGCCCCAAAGGAGACTAGCGGGAGTGAAAATGAGCAGTTCTTC. Translation: CAPKETSGSENEQFF.